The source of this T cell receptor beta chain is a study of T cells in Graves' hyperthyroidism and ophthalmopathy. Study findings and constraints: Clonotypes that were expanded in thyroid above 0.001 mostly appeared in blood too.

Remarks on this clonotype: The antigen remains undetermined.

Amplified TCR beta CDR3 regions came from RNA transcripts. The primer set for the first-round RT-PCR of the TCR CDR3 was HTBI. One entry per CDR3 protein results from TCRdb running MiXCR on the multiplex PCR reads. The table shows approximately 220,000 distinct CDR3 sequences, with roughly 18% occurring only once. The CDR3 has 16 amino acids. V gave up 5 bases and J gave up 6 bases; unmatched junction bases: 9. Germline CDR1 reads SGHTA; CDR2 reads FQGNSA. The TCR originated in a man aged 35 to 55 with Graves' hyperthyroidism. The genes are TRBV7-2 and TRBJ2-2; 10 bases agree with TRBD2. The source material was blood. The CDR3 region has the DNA TGTGCCAGCAGCCTCGATTGGAGCGGGGGGGCCGGGGAGCTGTTTTTT. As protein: CASSLDWSGGAGELFF. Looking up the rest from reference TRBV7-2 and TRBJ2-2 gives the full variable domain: GAGVSQSPSNKVTEKGKDVELRCDPISGHTALYWYRQSLGQGLEFLIYFQGNSAPDKSGLPSDRFSAERTGGSVSTLTIQRTQQEDSAVYLCASSLDWSGGAGELFFGEGSRLTVL.